This T cell receptor beta chain was identified during a study of low-dose radiotherapy and immunotherapy resistance in tumors. Turning to the study itself: Cohort 1 got 0.5 Gy per fraction every 2 weeks, 6.5 Gy in total. In Cohort 2, 1 Gy per fraction was delivered every two weeks, for a total of 13 Gy over 26 weeks.

Both TCRalpha and TCRbeta chains were reverse transcribed with V-gene-specific primers. Amplification, which lasted approximately 19 PCR cycles, used a constant-region primer and V-primer adapter to amplify TCRs. TCRdb re-derived calls from the reads in MiXCR, one entry per CDR3 protein. The sample includes 100,000 or so distinct CDR3 sequences, 20% of them seen just once. With V trimmed by 5 bases and J by 5 bases, 5 bases remained unmatched. In germline, CDR1 is MNHNY, CDR2 SVGAGI (reference sequence). The CDR3 loop spans 14 amino acids. Time point here: after trial treatment. Treatment specified: LDRT plus nivolumab, ipilimumab, low-dose cyclophosphamide and aspirin (RACIN trial).

Sequencing was performed on PBMCs, taken after low-dose radiotherapy plus immunotherapy. The clonotype was recovered from a male donor with prostate cancer. The V gene is TRBV6-6, the J gene TRBJ2-7, with TRBD1 identical over 11 bases. DNA of the CDR3: TGTGCCAGCAGTCCCCGGGACAGGGGGAACGAGCAGTACTTC. Amino acid sequence: CASSPRDRGNEQYF.